The 8 T cell receptor beta chains in this list originate from one sample, sequenced in a study of OX40 agonist ivuxolimab in advanced cancers. The data were produced by immunoSEQ multiplex PCR, yet TCRdb's version contains in-frame clones alone and is incomplete. The repertoire holds about 35,000 clones, with approximately 79% as singletons. Material: CD4+ or CD8+ T cells sorted from blood, obtained in a trial of the OX40 agonist ivuxolimab. These receptor sequences come from an adult with an advanced solid tumor such as melanoma, head and neck, liver or kidney cancer.

The V gene is TRBV11-2, the J gene TRBJ2-7, with D hard to call. CDR3 length: 13 amino acids. The V and J ends lost 1 base and 6 bases respectively, with 10 bases between them. Per the germline V gene, CDR1 is SGHAT and CDR2 is FQNNGV. The CDR3 DNA sequence: TGTGCCAGCAGCTTAGTTGGTTTTAGCGAGCAGTACTTC. Amino acid sequence: CASSLVGFSEQYF.

In its sample, this clone was seen a few times. The chain recombines TRBV7-9 with TRBJ1-1; D remains unclear. The CDR3 has 14 amino acids. CDR1 is SEHNR and CDR2 is FQNEAQ in the germline V gene (reference sequence). Trimming removed 0 bases at V and 4 bases at J, with 9 bases between. The CDR3, as DNA: TGTGCCAGCAGCTTAGCGCTGCCGGGCACTGAAGCTTTCTTT. Translating it yields CASSLALPGTEAFF.

This sequence joins TRBV5-1 and TRBJ2-3, with 9 bases fitting TRBD2. V lost 5 bases, J lost 0 bases, and 10 bases stayed unmatched. Germline CDR1 SGHRS, CDR2 YFSETQ. This CDR3 spans 17 amino acids. CDR3 protein: CASSNSGGSSSTDTQYF. As DNA, the CDR3 is TGCGCCAGCAGTAACAGCGGGGGGTCCTCTAGCACAGATACGCAGTATTTT.

J is TRBJ2-7 and V is TRBV4-1, with D tentatively TRBD2 (5 bases). V shed 0 bases and J shed 5 bases, with 17 bases lying between them. The CDR3 totals 16 residues. CDR1 is MGHRA and CDR2 is YSYEKL in the germline V gene. In nucleotides, the CDR3 is TGCGCCAGCAGCCAAGATCCGGGGAAATCCTTCGACGAGCAGTACTTC. This encodes CASSQDPGKSFDEQYF.

In regard to this clone: The junction and the germline gene differ at one end; a read error may be behind it. V is TRBV2 and J is TRBJ2-5; 7 nucleotides line up with TRBD2. Judging by the DNA end, TRBJ2-7 fits better; the J call may be wrong. Germline CDR1 is SNHLY and CDR2 is FYNNEI. This CDR3 has 10 amino acids. The CDR3 protein is CRAPGGEQYF. As DNA, the CDR3 is TGCCGGGCCCCGGGGGGCGAGCAGTACTTC.

The J gene is TRBJ1-1, the V gene TRBV5-6; D gene uncertain. V gave up 4 bases and J gave up 2 bases, with 18 bases separating them. CDR3 size: 16 residues. Germline values: CDR1 SGHDT, CDR2 YYEEEE. The CDR3 region is CASSKDPVGPNTEAFF. The CDR3 DNA reads as TGTGCCAGCAGCAAGGACCCCGTAGGCCCAAACACTGAAGCTTTCTTT.

The rearrangement links TRBV6-1 to TRBJ2-5; D perhaps matches TRBD1 (6 bases). Trimming pared 9 bases from V and 5 bases from J, leaving 19 bases between. Germline V CDR1 and CDR2: MNHNS, SASEGT. This CDR3 has 14 amino acids. CDR3 nucleotides: TGTGCCAGTTCGCGGACAGCGTCGGAGGAGACCCAGTACTTC. Protein: CASSRTASEETQYF.

This clone is termed medium-sized. This chain joins TRBV14 and TRBJ2-5; no reliable D call. V lost 0 bases, J lost 5 bases, and 13 bases lay in between. This CDR3 region has 15 residues. CDR1 and CDR2 (germline): SGHDN, FVKESK. CDR3 DNA sequence: TGTGCCAGCAGCCAAGATGGTTCCGATCCGGAGACCCAGTACTTC. This codes for CASSQDGSDPETQYF. The full variable domain, completed using reference TRBV14 and TRBJ2-5, is EAGVTQFPSHSVIEKGQTVTLRCDPISGHDNLYWYRRVMGKEIKFLLHFVKESKQDESGMPNNRFLAERTGGTYSTLKVQPAELEDSGVYFCASSQDGSDPETQYFGPGTRLLVL.